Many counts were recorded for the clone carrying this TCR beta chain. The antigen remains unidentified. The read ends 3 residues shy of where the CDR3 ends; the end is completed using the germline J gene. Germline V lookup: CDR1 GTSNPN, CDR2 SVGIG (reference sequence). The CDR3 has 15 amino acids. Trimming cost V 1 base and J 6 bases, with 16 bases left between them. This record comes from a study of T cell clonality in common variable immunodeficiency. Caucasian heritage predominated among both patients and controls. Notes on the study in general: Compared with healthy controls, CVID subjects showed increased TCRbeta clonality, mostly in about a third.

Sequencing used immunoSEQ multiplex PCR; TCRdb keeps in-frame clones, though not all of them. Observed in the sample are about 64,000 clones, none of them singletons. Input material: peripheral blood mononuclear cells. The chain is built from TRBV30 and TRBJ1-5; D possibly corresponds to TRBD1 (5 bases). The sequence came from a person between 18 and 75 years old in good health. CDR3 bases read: TGTGCCTGGAGTGGACAGTTGACGGTTGGTCAGCCC. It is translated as CAWSGQLTVGQP. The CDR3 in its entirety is CAWSGQLTVGQPQHF.